A single sample is the source of the 27 T cell receptor beta chains below, sequenced in a study of cytotoxic CD8 clonotypes in ibrutinib-treated CLL. Measured with immunoSEQ multiplex PCR; TCRdb has only the in-frame clones, and not every one. The sample lists approximately 32,000 clones, roughly 50% occurring once. Sequences were derived from PBMCs, sampled before ibrutinib treatment. The receptors were gathered from a human donor with chronic lymphocytic leukemia.

The chain is built from TRBV7-3 and TRBJ1-1, with a weak D call TRBD1 (5 bases). This CDR3 is built from 13 residues. CDR1 SGHTA and CDR2 FQGTGA come from the germline V gene. V lost 2 bases to trimming and J lost 3 bases, with 7 bases between them. The DNA for the CDR3 is TGTGCCAGCAGCTTAGGAGGGGACACTGAAGCTTTCTTT. This translates into CASSLGGDTEAFF.

This clone was detected only a few times. V gene TRBV18 combines with J gene TRBJ1-1; D is unresolved. Germline values: CDR1 KGHSH, CDR2 LQKENI. The CDR3 length is 14 residues. Between the trimmed V and J ends, which lost 1 base and 1 base, there was a span of 7 bases. The CDR3 DNA follows: TGTGCCAGCTCACCACTAGCAGGGAACACTGAAGCTTTCTTT. Translation gives CASSPLAGNTEAFF.

The chain recombines TRBV29-1 with TRBJ2-1, with D possibly matching TRBD2 (5 bases). Germline loops: CDR1 SQVTM, CDR2 ANQGSEA. CDR3 length equals 13 residues. Trimming left V 4 bases short and J 4 bases short, with 11 bases between. CDR3 coding DNA: TGCAGCGTTGGAGGGATTTCTTACAATGAGCAGTTCTTC. It specifies CSVGGISYNEQFF.

The V call is TRBV6-5, the J call TRBJ2-7; unclear D gene. The CDR3 covers 12 residues. The ends were cut back, 6 bases at V and 3 bases at J, with 9 bases in the middle. CDR1 is MNHEY, CDR2 SVGAGI, per germline. CDR3 loop: CASSFDLYEQYF. The CDR3 DNA follows: TGTGCCAGCAGCTTTGACCTCTACGAGCAGTACTTC.

The chain carries TRBV27 and TRBJ2-7, with 7 bases fitting TRBD2. CDR3 length: 15 amino acids. The germline gives CDR1 MNHEY, CDR2 SMNVEV (reference sequence). V was clipped by 6 bases and J by 0 bases; unmatched bases: 8. CDR3 DNA sequence: TGTGCCAGCAGCCCCTCCCCGGGGGGCTCCTACGAGCAGTACTTC. This codes for CASSPSPGGSYEQYF.

Only a few counts were recorded for this clone. This rearrangement joins TRBV7-2 to TRBJ1-2; D remains ambiguous. This CDR3 has 16 residues. Trimming pared 2 bases from V and 3 bases from J, leaving 16 bases between. Germline-derived CDR1 and CDR2 are SGHTA and FQGNSA. Written as DNA, the CDR3 is TGTGCCAGCAGCTTACGGCCGGCCAGGCTAGACTATGGCTACACCTTC. Encoded protein: CASSLRPARLDYGYTF.

This clone was observed a handful of times. The gene calls are TRBV7-3 and TRBJ2-1; D might be TRBD1 or TRBD2, each matching 5 bases. The CDR3 covers 15 residues. CDR1 and CDR2 (germline): SGHTA, FQGTGA. The ends were cut back, 2 bases at V and 3 bases at J, with 11 bases in the middle. This chain's CDR3 is CASSLGGRSYNEQFF. The CDR3 bases are TGTGCCAGCAGCTTAGGGGGAAGGAGCTACAATGAGCAGTTCTTC.

This CDR3 is CASTRDDYNEQFF. The DNA of the CDR3 is TGTGCCAGTACTAGGGATGACTACAATGAGCAGTTCTTC. The rearrangement joins TRBV19 to TRBJ2-1; D not certain. V was clipped by 7 bases and J by 3 bases, with 10 bases between them. CDR1 LNHDA and CDR2 SQIVND come from the germline V gene (reference sequence). The CDR3 has 13 residues.

There are many counts of this clone. This chain links TRBV5-6 with TRBJ2-7, with TRBD2 as a possible D gene (6 bases). The CDR3 totals 14 residues. In germline, CDR1 is SGHDT, CDR2 YYEEEE. The V gene lost 1 base and the J gene lost 3 bases, with 11 bases spanning the gap. The CDR3 nucleotides read TGTGCCAGCAGCTTGAATGGAGGGGTCTACGAGCAGTACTTC. This encodes CASSLNGGVYEQYF.

This clone showed up just a few times. The CDR3 DNA reads TGTGCCAGCAGCTTGGCGAGTAGCACAGATACGCAGTATTTT. Its protein is CASSLASSTDTQYF. The rearrangement joins TRBV5-5 to TRBJ2-3, with D unresolved. The germline gives CDR1 SGHKS, CDR2 YYEKEE (reference sequence). The V and J ends lost 0 bases and 0 bases respectively, with 5 bases between them. The CDR3 consists of 14 residues.

The chain links TRBV5-1 to TRBJ1-1, with D unclear. Between the trimmed V and J ends, which lost 0 bases and 0 bases, there was a span of 6 bases. The CDR3 is 14 amino acids. Per germline, CDR1 SGHRS and CDR2 YFSETQ. The CDR3 DNA reads TGCGCCAGCAGCTTGGCACACTTGAACACTGAAGCTTTCTTT. This translates into CASSLAHLNTEAFF.

This chain joins TRBV15 and TRBJ2-2; 7 nucleotides match TRBD2. V was pared by 3 bases and J by 3 bases, with 7 bases of the junction left unmatched. CDR1 is LNHNV, CDR2 YYDKDF, per germline (reference sequence). The CDR3 is 16 residues long. The CDR3 DNA reads TGTGCCACCAGCAGTTGGACTAGGAGGGACACCGGGGAGCTGTTTTTT. The encoded protein is CATSSWTRRDTGELFF.

The chain is built from TRBV9 and TRBJ2-3, with TRBD2 identical over 9 bases. The CDR3 totals 14 residues. Germline V gene sequence: CDR1 SGDLS, CDR2 YYNGEE. The junction had 2 bases not matched to a gene; V was cut back by 0 bases and J by 6 bases. CDR3 sequence: CASSVATSGDTQYF. The CDR3 coding sequence is TGTGCCAGCAGCGTAGCGACTAGCGGTGATACGCAGTATTTT. Full variable domain (remainder filled in from reference TRBV9 and TRBJ2-3): DSGVTQTPKHLITATGQRVTLRCSPRSGDLSVYWYQQSLDQGLQFLIQYYNGEERAKGNILERFSAQQFPDLHSELNLSSLELGDSALYFCASSVATSGDTQYFGPGTRLTVL.

The chain carries TRBV7-8 and TRBJ2-3; D remains ambiguous. The CDR3 has 14 residues. V was cut by 2 bases and J by 6 bases, with 12 bases left in between. Germline CDR1 is SGHVS and CDR2 is FQNEAQ. This chain's CDR3 is CASSLSVRRDTQYF. CDR3 nucleotide sequence: TGTGCCAGCAGCTTAAGTGTTCGGCGGGATACGCAGTATTTT.

This chain connects TRBV7-2 to TRBJ1-6; possibly TRBD1 for D (6 bases). This CDR3 has 15 amino acids. The V end was cut by 4 bases, the J end by 10 bases, with 17 bases between. Germline-derived CDR1 and CDR2 are SGHTA and FQGNSA. Here the CDR3 reads CASSYQTGQLSPLHF. The DNA for the CDR3 is TGTGCCAGCAGCTATCAGACAGGCCAACTCTCACCCCTCCACTTT.

The V gene is TRBV5-1, the J gene TRBJ2-6; the match to TRBD1 covers 8 bases. There are 21 residues in the CDR3. V shed 4 bases and J 2 bases; nucleotides not matched to a gene: 20. CDR1 SGHRS and CDR2 YFSETQ come from the germline V gene. As DNA, the CDR3 is TGCGCCAGCAGCCCCGGACAGGGCTACCCCTCGATATCTACTGGGGCCAACGTCCTGACTTTC. It specifies CASSPGQGYPSISTGANVLTF.

A few counts support this clone. The chain has TRBV10-3 and TRBJ1-2; 7 positions agree with TRBD1. CDR3 length equals 14 residues. V lost 2 bases and J lost 1; bases outside the gene matches: 1. The V gene's germline CDR1 is ENHRY and CDR2 SYGVKD. The CDR3 protein is CAISEGQVNYGYTF. CDR3 nucleotides: TGTGCCATCAGTGAGGGACAGGTTAACTATGGCTACACCTTC.

This clone was recorded a few times. This sequence joins TRBV10-3 and TRBJ1-1, with D perhaps matching TRBD1 (6 bases). V gave up 5 bases and J gave up 4 bases, with 14 bases separating them. Germline V gene sequence: CDR1 ENHRY, CDR2 SYGVKD. This CDR3 contains 14 residues. The CDR3 coding sequence is TGTGCCATCAGTCCCAAAAGGGGGTTCACTGAAGCTTTCTTT. The encoded protein is CAISPKRGFTEAFF.

The chain combines TRBV2 with TRBJ1-2; 7 nucleotides agree with TRBD1. CDR1 SNHLY and CDR2 FYNNEI come from the germline V gene. Unmatched junction bases numbered 2, after V lost 6 bases and J lost 4 bases. The CDR3 has 12 residues. The CDR3 loop reads CASRGQSYGYTF. DNA of the CDR3: TGTGCCAGCAGGGGACAGTCCTATGGCTACACCTTC.

This sequence joins TRBV6-5 and TRBJ1-2, with a possible D match to TRBD1 (6 bases). V lost 0 bases to trimming and J lost 5 bases, with 10 bases between them. Germline V gene sequence: CDR1 MNHEY, CDR2 SVGAGI. This CDR3 contains 14 residues. CDR3 loop: CASSYSKGGYGYTF. CDR3 coding DNA: TGTGCCAGCAGTTACTCGAAGGGGGGTTATGGCTACACCTTC.

This chain uses TRBV6-7 with TRBJ2-1, with unresolved D. TRBV6-7 is an ORF, with its function uncertain. Trimming removed 2 bases at V and 3 bases at J, with 8 bases between. The CDR3 has 14 amino acids. DNA of the CDR3: TGTGCCAGCAGTTACGGGGTCAACTACAATGAGCAGTTCTTC. This translates into CASSYGVNYNEQFF.

This clone was counted only a few times. The rearrangement joins TRBV2 to TRBJ1-2; 8 nucleotides line up with TRBD1. V shed 6 bases and J 3 bases; nucleotides not matched to a gene: 3. Germline CDR1 and CDR2: SNHLY and FYNNEI. The CDR3 totals 13 residues. This CDR3 reads CASSLGQDYGYTF. DNA for the CDR3: TGTGCCAGCAGCCTGGGACAGGACTATGGCTACACCTTC.

This clone has a handful of counts. The rearrangement links TRBV11-1 to TRBJ2-7; D might be TRBD1 (8 bases). Germline assignment: CDR1 SGHAT and CDR2 FQDESV (reference sequence). CDR3 length: 13 residues. V was pared by 5 bases and J by 7 bases, with 15 bases between. The CDR3 DNA sequence: TGTGCCAGCAGCCGGACAGGGAGGGGGGAGCAGTACTTC. Protein sequence: CASSRTGRGEQYF.

By share, this clone ranks as medium-sized (0.01 to 0.1%). This rearrangement joins TRBV10-3 to TRBJ1-2, with D perhaps TRBD1 (6 bases). V lost 3 bases to trimming and J lost 5 bases, with 22 bases between them. Germline V lookup: CDR1 ENHRY, CDR2 SYGVKD. The CDR3 consists of 17 residues. CDR3 nucleotide sequence: TGTGCCATCAGTGACCACCCCCCCACAGGGATTTCGTATGGCTACACCTTC. It specifies CAISDHPPTGISYGYTF.

This sequence joins TRBV10-3 and TRBJ2-7, with TRBD1 matching 7 bases. Losses at the gene ends were 3 bases for V and 2 bases for J; bases not matched to a gene: 7. Germline values: CDR1 ENHRY, CDR2 SYGVKD. CDR3 size: 15 residues. The CDR3 nucleotides are TGTGCCATCAGTGATCTCTGGGGACAGACCTACGAGCAGTACTTC. Amino acid sequence: CAISDLWGQTYEQYF.

This chain uses TRBV6-5 with TRBJ2-7; unclear D gene. The CDR3 extends over 10 amino acids. Germline V CDR1 and CDR2: MNHEY, SVGAGI. The V end was cut by 8 bases, the J end by 2 bases, with 4 bases between. In nucleotides, the CDR3 is TGTGCCAGCGGAGCCTACGAGCAGTACTTC. Protein: CASGAYEQYF.

The V and J genes are TRBV5-1 and TRBJ2-1; 14 nucleotides match TRBD2. The CDR3 has 18 residues. J lost 0 bases, V lost 4 bases, and 6 bases had no gene match. Germline V lookup: CDR1 SGHRS, CDR2 YFSETQ. CDR3 region: CASSRSGTSGGSYNEQFF. CDR3 coding DNA: TGCGCCAGCAGCCGATCCGGGACTAGCGGGGGCTCCTACAATGAGCAGTTCTTC.